The rows below give T cell receptor beta chains drawn from one sample of a study of yellow fever vaccine responses in identical twins. TCRdb passed the RT-PCR reads through MiXCR, listing each CDR3 protein once. The data show more than 30,000 distinct CDR3 sequences, almost 60% seen once. Sample: T cells from blood (PBMCs), unsorted or a sorted subset (not recorded which), taken before or after yellow fever vaccination (not recorded which). Source of these receptors: a woman aged 18-35 years who received the yellow fever vaccine. The CDR3 runs from the conserved cysteine through the conserved F or W. D genes are given only for firm matches. Size tells how often a clone was seen (once, few, many) or the class of an expanded clone, and some rows leave it out.

d_call j_call clone_size v_call cdr3_aa cdr3_nt
- TRBJ2-7 - TRBV15 CATSTLFSDEQYF TGTGCCACCAGCACTCTCTTCTCGGACGAGCAGTACTTC
- TRBJ2-2 - TRBV10-1 CASRGQSNTGELFF TGCGCCAGCAGAGGACAGTCGAACACCGGGGAGCTGTTTTTT
TRBD2 TRBJ2-3 - TRBV7-6 CASSLWAGVRTDTQYF TGTGCCAGCAGCCTCTGGGCGGGAGTGCGCACAGATACGCAGTATTTT
- TRBJ2-1 few TRBV11-1 CASTTTRDDEQFF TGTGCCAGCACGACTACCCGCGACGATGAGCAGTTCTTC
TRBD1 TRBJ1-5 - TRBV12-3/TRBV12-4 CASRGTGGGNSNQPQHF TGTGCCAGCAGGGGGACAGGGGGAGGTAATAGCAATCAGCCCCAGCATTTT
- TRBJ2-1 - TRBV7-9 CASSLGGGTYNEQFF TGTGCCAGCAGCTTAGGAGGCGGGACGTACAATGAGCAGTTCTTC
- TRBJ1-2 - TRBV4-1 CASSQVGDSIYGYTF TGCGCCAGCAGCCAAGTTGGCGACAGCATCTATGGCTACACCTTC
- TRBJ1-2 few TRBV10-1 CASSGRQDYGYTF TGCGCCAGCAGTGGGAGACAGGACTATGGCTACACCTTC
TRBD2 TRBJ2-7 - TRBV2 CASSEADLRGATYEQYF TGTGCCAGCAGTGAAGCGGACCTGCGGGGGGCAACCTACGAGCAGTACTTC
- TRBJ2-3 - TRBV20-1 CSATPGEPTDTQYF TGCAGTGCCACTCCGGGAGAACCCACAGATACGCAGTATTTT
- TRBJ2-4 - TRBV29-1 CSIRTDLGANIQYF TGCAGCATAAGGACAGACCTAGGGGCGAACATTCAGTACTTC
- TRBJ1-6 few TRBV12-3/TRBV12-4 CASSLIRGVGSYNSPLHF TGTGCCAGCAGTTTAATCAGGGGAGTCGGGTCCTATAATTCACCCCTCCACTTT
- TRBJ2-3 - TRBV28 CASSLTWTDTQYF TGTGCCAGCAGTTTAACGTGGACAGATACGCAGTATTTT
- TRBJ1-4 - TRBV10-3 CAISYAPPSGTTNEKLFF TGTGCCATCAGTTACGCTCCCCCCTCCGGGACAACTAATGAAAAACTGTTTTTT
TRBD1 TRBJ1-1 - TRBV12-3/TRBV12-4 CASSTQGAAANTEAFF TGTGCCAGCAGTACCCAGGGGGCAGCGGCGAACACTGAAGCTTTCTTT
- TRBJ2-6 - TRBV11-1 CASSFGGPRGANVLTF TGTGCCAGCAGCTTTGGGGGGCCACGTGGGGCCAACGTCCTGACTTTC
- TRBJ1-1 - TRBV15 CATSPGRVTEAFF TGTGCCACCAGTCCAGGGCGGGTAACTGAAGCTTTCTTT
- TRBJ1-3 - TRBV28 CASSLLGGNTIYF TGTGCCAGCAGTCTCTTAGGCGGGAACACCATATATTTT
- TRBJ1-1 few TRBV18 CASSPKGSGVTEAFF TGTGCCAGCTCACCAAAGGGAAGCGGGGTCACTGAAGCTTTCTTT
TRBD1 TRBJ1-5 few TRBV6-2/TRBV6-3 CASTAWTGPNQPQHF TGTGCCAGCACGGCCTGGACAGGACCTAATCAGCCCCAGCATTTT
TRBD1 TRBJ1-1 - TRBV29-1 CSVGAGGQGTEAFF TGCAGCGTTGGTGCAGGGGGCCAGGGCACTGAAGCTTTCTTT
- TRBJ2-2 few TRBV11-2 CASRLGSLRDNTGELFF TGTGCCAGCAGACTAGGGTCCCTGCGGGATAATACCGGGGAGCTGTTTTTT
- TRBJ2-2 - TRBV11-2 CASSLPPKAPLNTGELFF TGTGCCAGCAGCTTACCCCCCAAGGCCCCCCTGAACACCGGGGAGCTGTTTTTT
- TRBJ1-1 - TRBV7-3 CASSSGGENTEAFF TGTGCCAGCAGCAGCGGGGGGGAAAACACTGAAGCTTTCTTT
- TRBJ2-7 once TRBV7-9 CASSSVGALYEQYF TGTGCCAGCAGCTCAGTCGGGGCTTTATACGAGCAGTACTTC
TRBD1 TRBJ2-5 - TRBV19 CASSPRQGAGTQYF TGTGCCAGTAGTCCCCGACAGGGAGCAGGGACCCAGTACTTC
TRBD1 TRBJ2-7 - TRBV7-3 CASSLGQYGEQYF TGTGCCAGCAGCTTGGGACAGTACGGGGAGCAGTACTTC